Listed below are T cell receptor beta chains from one sample, sequenced in a study of OX40 agonist ivuxolimab in advanced cancers. Using immunoSEQ multiplex PCR, the repertoire was profiled, and TCRdb retains in-frame clones only, with some absent. The repertoire holds about 48,000 clones, with roughly 81% as singletons. Source: CD4+ or CD8+ T cells sorted from blood, taken in a trial of the OX40 agonist ivuxolimab. These receptor sequences come from an adult with an advanced solid tumor such as melanoma, head and neck, liver or kidney cancer. The CDR3 runs from the conserved cysteine through the conserved F or W. Each record gives: J gene, clone size, V gene, CDR3 protein. Size values are once, few and many counts, or a class for expanded clones, and some rows have none.

TRBJ2-5 - TRBV10-3 CAISESVGGQETQYF
TRBJ1-5 - TRBV5-1 CASSGDPNQPQHF
TRBJ2-2 few TRBV9 CASSVGGGELFF
TRBJ1-1 - TRBV29-1 CSGGGGNTEAFF
TRBJ1-2 - TRBV19 CASSTRDSERGYTF
TRBJ1-2 - TRBV2 CASSETGTGVGYTF
TRBJ1-2 once TRBV18 CASSPTGDNYGYTF
TRBJ2-3 once TRBV7-2 CASSLQGAEDTQYF
TRBJ1-3 - TRBV19 CASSIRGFSGNTIYF
TRBJ1-2 - TRBV11-2 CASSSPTGAGYTF
TRBJ1-1 - TRBV18 CASSRNRGENTEAFF
TRBJ1-1 - TRBV9 CASSVIWGNTEAFF
TRBJ1-2 few TRBV4-3 CASSQEITAPEYGYTF
TRBJ2-1 - TRBV7-8 CASSLQFPAGGEQFF
TRBJ2-1 - TRBV6-1 CASTGGGSHHNEQFF
TRBJ1-4 - TRBV14 CASSQAGGLSEKLFF
TRBJ1-2 once TRBV5-6 CASSVGGPGQNYGYTF